The 22 T cell receptor beta chains listed next were all sequenced from one sample in a study of identical twins. TCRdb analysed the 5' RACE reads with MiXCR anew, one entry per CDR3 protein. This repertoire shows just under 650,000 distinct CDR3 sequences, around 7.5% found once; its top ten account for 1.5% to 2%. The sample was also reused in another study, on yellow fever vaccine responses in identical twins.

What was sequenced was PBMCs. Receptors originate from a woman aged 18 to 35 in good health.

The CDR3 sequence: CASSPTGPAGEQYF. The CDR3, as DNA: TGTGCCAGCTCACCAACTGGGCCGGCGGGCGAGCAGTACTTC. The chain uses TRBV18 and TRBJ2-7; D may be TRBD2 (5 bases). Germline V CDR1 and CDR2: KGHSH, LQKENI. The V gene lost 2 bases and the J gene lost 6 bases, with 14 bases spanning the gap. This CDR3 has 14 amino acids.

This clonotype was counted a few times. This chain uses TRBV7-2 with TRBJ2-4; 9 nucleotides agree with TRBD2. The CDR3 runs 19 residues. Trimming took 5 bases from V and 0 from J; bases not matched to a gene: 14. CDR1 and CDR2 from the germline V gene are SGHTA and FQGNSA. CDR3 region: CASSLAGGTAEVAKNIQYF. The CDR3 DNA sequence: TGTGCCAGCAGCCTCGCGGGAGGGACGGCGGAGGTAGCCAAAAACATTCAGTACTTC.

This rearrangement joins TRBV10-3 to TRBJ2-2; a weak D match, TRBD2 (5 bases). Trimming removed 3 bases at V and 6 bases at J, with 17 bases between. CDR3 length equals 16 residues. Germline values: CDR1 ENHRY, CDR2 SYGVKD. The CDR3 protein is CAISDRGSGLSGELFF. Written as DNA, the CDR3 is TGTGCCATCAGTGACCGCGGTTCGGGGTTATCCGGGGAGCTGTTTTTT.

The rearrangement joins TRBV11-2 to TRBJ2-1; TRBD2 matches 11 bases. CDR3 length equals 18 residues. V was pared by 3 bases and J by 2 bases, with 9 bases of the junction left unmatched. Germline V lookup: CDR1 SGHAT, CDR2 FQNNGV. CDR3 coding DNA: TGTGCCAGCAGCTTTGTGAGTAGCGGGAGGGTCCCCTACAATGAGCAGTTCTTC. This gives the protein CASSFVSSGRVPYNEQFF.

In its sample, this clonotype was seen a few times. The CDR3, as DNA: TGCAGTGCCCAGGGGGGGCTAGCGGGACAGGTGACAGATACGCAGTATTTT. It specifies CSAQGGLAGQVTDTQYF. The rearrangement uses TRBV20-1 and TRBJ2-3, with a tentative D call TRBD2 (9 bases). CDR3 size: 17 residues. Germline V gene sequence: CDR1 DFQATT, CDR2 SNEGSKA (reference sequence). V lost 6 bases, J lost 3 bases, and 25 bases lay in between.

The rearrangement uses TRBV29-1 and TRBJ2-7; TRBD2 aligns across 7 bases. The CDR3 contains 15 residues. V trimming: 3 bases; J trimming: 3 bases; junction bases outside the gene matches: 11. The germline V gene has CDR1 SQVTM and CDR2 ANQGSEA. The CDR3 is CSVEVSGLGHYEQYF. The CDR3 DNA follows: TGCAGCGTTGAGGTGTCCGGACTAGGGCACTACGAGCAGTACTTC.

This clonotype was observed at least ten times. The rearrangement links TRBV6-1 to TRBJ1-2; 10 bases are a match to TRBD1. The V segment lost 6 bases and the J segment 3 bases; nucleotides outside the gene matches: 4. The CDR3 length is 14 residues. CDR1 MNHNS and CDR2 SASEGT come from the germline V gene. CDR3 loop: CASRPGQGYYGYTF. The DNA for the CDR3 is TGTGCCAGCAGGCCGGGACAGGGGTACTATGGCTACACCTTC.

V and J are TRBV10-2 and TRBJ1-4, with a tentative D call TRBD1 (5 bases). V was trimmed by 3 bases and J by 10 bases, leaving 18 bases between them. Germline V gives CDR1 WSHSY, CDR2 SAAADI. CDR3 length: 15 residues. In DNA, the CDR3 is TGCGCCAGCAGTGAACTCCAGGGAAACCTTCGAAAACTGTTTTTT. Protein product: CASSELQGNLRKLFF.

This clonotype occurred many times. The chain joins TRBV20-1 to TRBJ1-2, with 9 bases aligning to TRBD1. The CDR3 has 12 residues. CDR1 DFQATT and CDR2 SNEGSKA come from the germline V gene (reference sequence). J gave up 3 bases and V 6 bases, and 2 bases lay outside the gene matches. The CDR3 loop reads CSARDRDYGYTF. CDR3 in DNA: TGCAGTGCCAGGGACAGGGACTATGGCTACACCTTC.

This clonotype was detected only a few times. The chain links TRBV6-5 to TRBJ1-1, with TRBD1 as a possible D gene (6 bases). V was clipped by 0 bases and J by 1 base, with 9 bases between them. There are 15 residues in the CDR3. The germline V gene encodes CDR1 MNHEY and CDR2 SVGAGI. The CDR3, as DNA: TGTGCCAGCAGTTACTCGATAGGGGGGAACACTGAAGCTTTCTTT. Protein sequence: CASSYSIGGNTEAFF.

This clonotype was observed many times. The genes are TRBV12-3 or TRBV12-4 and TRBJ2-7, with TRBD2 as a possible D gene (5 bases). V lost 5 bases to trimming and J lost 4 bases, with 15 bases between them. The CDR3 is made up of 14 amino acids. CDR3 amino acids: CASSVSGKSYEQYF. For the CDR3, the DNA is TGTGCCAGCAGTGTCTCCGGGAAATCTTACGAGCAGTACTTC.

This clonotype was seen only a few times. J is TRBJ2-1 and V is TRBV7-9; D is possibly TRBD2 (5 bases). CDR3 length: 17 residues. V was pared by 1 base and J by 4 bases, with 17 bases between. CDR1 and CDR2 (germline): SEHNR, FQNEAQ (reference sequence). CDR3 in amino acids: CASSLGQGSRGYNEQFF. CDR3 DNA sequence: TGTGCCAGCAGCTTAGGACAAGGGAGCCGGGGTTACAATGAGCAGTTCTTC.

There are a few counts of this clonotype. This chain joins TRBV12-3 or TRBV12-4 and TRBJ2-3; 8 bases are shared with TRBD1. CDR3 length equals 17 residues. With 1 base clipped from V and 4 bases from J, the junction kept 10 bases outside the gene matches. CDR3 DNA: TGTGCCAGCAGTTTAGGATTAGGCAGGGGGCGTTCAGATACGCAGTATTTT. Protein: CASSLGLGRGRSDTQYF.

This chain connects TRBV15 to TRBJ2-6; unclear D gene. CDR3 size: 13 residues. Trimming left V 4 bases short and J 0 bases short, with 1 base between. In germline, CDR1 is LNHNV, CDR2 YYDKDF (reference sequence). The CDR3 region is CATSTSGANVLTF. DNA of the CDR3: TGTGCCACCAGCACCTCTGGGGCCAACGTCCTGACTTTC.

This chain uses TRBV5-1 with TRBJ2-3, with TRBD2 matching 13 bases. The germline gives CDR1 SGHRS, CDR2 YFSETQ. The junction had 7 bases not matched to a gene; V was cut back by 4 bases and J by 5 bases. The CDR3 length is 16 residues. The CDR3 sequence is CASSPRTSGGLDTQYF. DNA of the CDR3: TGCGCCAGCAGCCCCCGGACTAGCGGGGGATTAGATACGCAGTATTTT. The full variable domain, with the rest looked up from reference TRBV5-1 and TRBJ2-3, is KAGVTQTPRYLIKTRGQQVTLSCSPISGHRSVSWYQQTPGQGLQFLFEYFSETQRNKGNFPGRFSGRQFSNSRSEMNVSTLELGDSALYLCASSPRTSGGLDTQYFGPGTRLTVL.

This clonotype was detected only a few times. This chain uses TRBV5-1 with TRBJ2-1; TRBD1 matches at 11 bases. Germline CDR1 is SGHRS and CDR2 is YFSETQ. This CDR3 region has 15 residues. Trimming removed 0 bases from V and 9 bases from J; junction bases left unmatched: 5. CDR3 DNA sequence: TGCGCCAGCAGCTTGGATGGACAGGGGGCTGGTGAGCAGTTCTTC. Amino acids: CASSLDGQGAGEQFF.

This clonotype was picked up many times. The V gene is TRBV12-3 or TRBV12-4, the J gene TRBJ1-2; perhaps TRBD1 as D (5 bases). The CDR3 consists of 12 residues. V was pared by 6 bases and J by 8 bases, with 13 bases between. CDR3 protein: CASSWGPRGYTF. The CDR3, as DNA: TGTGCCAGCAGCTGGGGACCTCGGGGCTACACCTTC.

This clonotype was detected only a few times. V usage is TRBV20-1 and J usage is TRBJ2-3; possible D gene TRBD2, 5 bases. V was trimmed by 6 bases and J by 4 bases, leaving 11 bases between them. There are 12 residues in the CDR3. Germline loops: CDR1 DFQATT, CDR2 SNEGSKA (reference sequence). Here the CDR3 reads CSAIPGADTQYF. The CDR3, as DNA: TGCAGTGCCATCCCCGGGGCAGATACGCAGTATTTT.

This clonotype has more than one count but fewer than ten. The rearrangement links TRBV6-5 to TRBJ2-7, with D perhaps TRBD2 (6 bases). Trimming cost V 4 bases and J 8 bases, with 21 bases left between them. This CDR3 has 15 amino acids. Germline-derived CDR1 and CDR2 are MNHEY and SVGAGI. Here the CDR3 reads CASSSYSGGVGKQYV. As DNA, the CDR3 is TGTGCCAGCAGTTCCTACTCTGGCGGGGTAGGGAAGCAGTACGTC.

This clonotype was observed a handful of times. This sequence joins TRBV28 and TRBJ2-7; the D gene is possibly TRBD1 (6 bases). Germline V gives CDR1 MDHEN, CDR2 SYDVKM. The CDR3 length is 16 residues. Trimming cost V 7 bases and J 0 bases, with 19 bases left between them. The DNA for the CDR3 is TGTGCCAGCACCCCATACAGGGTGAAGAGCTCCTACGAGCAGTACTTC. Its protein is CASTPYRVKSSYEQYF.

This clonotype has more than one count but fewer than ten. V and J are TRBV20-1 and TRBJ2-3; no clear D. The CDR3 has 14 amino acids. The V gene lost 2 bases and the J gene lost 0 bases, with 9 bases spanning the gap. Germline values: CDR1 DFQATT, CDR2 SNEGSKA (reference sequence). The CDR3 DNA reads as TGCAGTGCTAGATTAACATACAGCACAGATACGCAGTATTTT. Protein: CSARLTYSTDTQYF.

This clonotype was seen at least ten times. The genes are TRBV16 and TRBJ2-1; 7 nucleotides align to TRBD1. The CDR3 sequence is 15 residues long. Germline trimming cut 0 bases from V and 9 bases from J; bases unmatched to any gene: 8. Germline V gene sequence: CDR1 KGHSY, CDR2 FQNENV. DNA of the CDR3: TGTGCCAGCAGCCAATCTACCGCAGGGGGTAGTGAGCAGTTCTTC. Residues: CASSQSTAGGSEQFF.